Following are 7 T cell receptor beta chains from one sample sequenced in a study of cytomegalovirus exposure and HLA in healthy donors. 13 Jbeta primers and 60 Vbeta primers were used for the PCR. The data were produced by immunoSEQ multiplex PCR, yet TCRdb's version contains in-frame clones alone and is incomplete. The data show roughly 150,000 clones, approximately 80% seen once. The specimen was PBMCs. The receptors come from a woman between 40 and 55 years old in good health and CMV-seronegative.

CDR3 sequence: CASSSKRTGELFF. In nucleotides, the CDR3 is TGTGCCAGCAGCTCCAAAAGGACAGGGGAGCTGTTTTTT. J is TRBJ2-2 and V is TRBV11-3, with D possibly matching TRBD1 (5 bases). Germline V gene lookup returns CDR1 SGHNT and CDR2 YENEEA. The CDR3 consists of 13 residues. V lost 4 bases, J lost 8 bases, and 11 bases lay in between.

This chain joins TRBV9 and TRBJ1-3, with 7 bases fitting TRBD1. V lost 4 bases to trimming and J lost 0 bases; unmatched junction nucleotides: 7. The length of the CDR3 is 16 residues. The germline gives CDR1 SGDLS, CDR2 YYNGEE. The CDR3 nucleotides are TGTGCCAGCAGCCCCCGGACAGGAAACTCTGGAAACACCATATATTTT. Protein: CASSPRTGNSGNTIYF.

The genes are TRBV29-1 and TRBJ2-7, with D perhaps matching TRBD2 (6 bases). The germline V gene encodes CDR1 SQVTM and CDR2 ANQGSEA. V shed 5 bases and J shed 4 bases, with 21 bases lying between them. The CDR3 length is 15 residues. This chain's CDR3 is CSVITGAGGLYEQYF. The CDR3 DNA reads TGCAGCGTTATCACGGGAGCCGGTGGACTTTACGAGCAGTACTTC.

The genes are TRBV7-2 and TRBJ2-7; unclear D gene. V lost 2 bases and J 6 bases, leaving 8 bases between the germline ends. This CDR3 region has 12 residues. The germline V gene encodes CDR1 SGHTA and CDR2 FQGNSA. CDR3 sequence (DNA): TGTGCCAGCAGCTTAATCGTCAGCGAGCAGTACTTC. Protein: CASSLIVSEQYF.

This rearrangement joins TRBV7-9 to TRBJ2-7, with TRBD1 matching over 10 bases. Looked up from germline, CDR1 is SEHNR and CDR2 is FQNEAQ (reference sequence). The length of the CDR3 is 15 residues. Losses at the gene ends were 5 bases for V and 4 bases for J; bases not matched to a gene: 8. For the CDR3, the DNA is TGTGCCAGCAGCCCACGGACAGGGGGGGAGTACGAGCAGTACTTC. Its translation is CASSPRTGGEYEQYF. The variable domain in full, with the rest retrieved from reference TRBV7-9 and TRBJ2-7, is DTGVSQNPRHKITKRGQNVTFRCDPISEHNRLYWYRQTLGQGPEFLTYFQNEAQLEKSRLLSDRFSAERPKGSFSTLEIQRTEQGDSAMYLCASSPRTGGEYEQYFGPGTRLTVT.

The chain joins TRBV5-4 to TRBJ1-2; 7 bases align to TRBD1. V dropped 3 bases and J dropped 4; count of bases not matched to a gene: 12. The CDR3 spans 16 residues. CDR1 SGHNT and CDR2 YYREEE come from the germline V gene (reference sequence). The CDR3 DNA follows: TGTGCCAGCAGCTCTGGCCGGGACAGAGGTCCCTATGGCTACACCTTC. Translating it yields CASSSGRDRGPYGYTF.

CDR3 region: CASSRAPNQPQHF. The CDR3 DNA follows: TGTGCCAGCAGTCGCGCCCCGAATCAGCCCCAGCATTTT. The chain joins TRBV7-6 to TRBJ1-5; D not certain. CDR3 length: 13 residues. Germline loops: CDR1 SGHVS, CDR2 FNYEAQ. V was cut by 6 bases and J by 4 bases, with 10 bases left in between.